One and the same sample provided the 10 T cell receptor beta chains below, sequenced in a study of shared clonotypes between healthy human individuals. Repertoires were generated with immunoSEQ multiplex PCR, while TCRdb's copy carries only in-frame clones and drops some. The table records 980,000 or so clones, over 75% of them present only once. The sample comprised memory CD4+ T cells sorted from blood. As to subset: CD45RA-negative fraction. These TCRs come from a young man in good health.

This sequence joins TRBV6-1 and TRBJ1-3; no definite D call. V was clipped by 2 bases and J by 4 bases, with 6 bases between them. The CDR3 covers 13 residues. CDR1 and CDR2 (germline): MNHNS, SASEGT. CDR3 sequence reads: CASSEYRGNTIYF. The CDR3, as DNA: TGTGCCAGCAGTGAATATAGGGGAAACACCATATATTTT.

The rearrangement joins TRBV5-6 to TRBJ2-5, with 7 bases lining up with TRBD2. The CDR3 contains 16 residues. The V segment lost 3 bases and the J segment 5 bases; nucleotides outside the gene matches: 13. From germline, CDR1 is SGHDT and CDR2 YYEEEE. The CDR3 coding sequence is TGTGCCAGCAGCTCGGGGGGACGCATATCACCGGAGACCCAGTACTTC. Translating it yields CASSSGGRISPETQYF. Variable domain in full (rest from reference TRBV5-6 and TRBJ2-5): DAGVTQSPTHLIKTRGQQVTLRCSPKSGHDTVSWYQQALGQGPQFIFQYYEEEERQRGNFPDRFSGHQFPNYSSELNVNALLLGDSALYLCASSSGGRISPETQYFGPGTRLLVL.

The J gene is TRBJ2-6, the V gene TRBV19; 9 bases fit TRBD1. Per germline, CDR1 LNHDA and CDR2 SQIVND (reference sequence). CDR3 length: 15 residues. V shed 10 bases, J shed 0 bases, and the junction held 4 bases outside the gene matches. CDR3 amino acids: CATTGGGSGANVLTF. CDR3 DNA: TGTGCCACCACAGGGGGCGGCTCTGGGGCCAACGTCCTGACTTTC. Drawing the rest from reference TRBV19 and TRBJ2-6, the complete variable domain is DGGITQSPKYLFRKEGQNVTLSCEQNLNHDAMYWYRQDPGQGLRLIYYSQIVNDFQKGDIAEGYSVSREKKESFPLTVTSAQKNPTAFYLCATTGGGSGANVLTFGAGSRLTVL.

The chain employs TRBV6-5 and TRBJ2-7; the match to TRBD1 covers 10 bases. CDR3 length: 12 amino acids. Germline CDR1 is MNHEY and CDR2 is SVGAGI. V trimming: 7 bases; J trimming: 6 bases; junction bases outside the gene matches: 3. CDR3 residues: CASNDRGREQYF. DNA of the CDR3: TGTGCCAGCAACGACAGGGGGCGCGAGCAGTACTTC.

This clone has a handful of counts. This chain uses TRBV5-1 with TRBJ1-1, with D perhaps TRBD1 (6 bases). The germline V gene encodes CDR1 SGHRS and CDR2 YFSETQ. This CDR3 region has 15 residues. The ends were cut back, 4 bases at V and 0 bases at J, with 13 bases in the middle. The CDR3 bases are TGCGCCAGCAGCAGAAACAGGGATATGAACACTGAAGCTTTCTTT. This sequence encodes CASSRNRDMNTEAFF.

This chain joins TRBV5-4 and TRBJ1-3, with a tentative D call TRBD1 (6 bases). The V gene's germline CDR1 is SGHNT and CDR2 YYREEE (reference sequence). V lost 6 bases, J lost 8 bases, and 15 bases lay in between. The CDR3 runs to 13 residues. Here the CDR3 reads CASTLQGGDTIYF. In DNA form, the CDR3 reads TGTGCCAGCACCTTACAGGGTGGCGACACCATATATTTT.

The V gene is TRBV7-3, the J gene TRBJ2-2; D is perhaps TRBD1 or TRBD2 (6 bases each). The germline gives CDR1 SGHTA, CDR2 FQGTGA. The CDR3 is 16 residues long. V gave up 5 bases and J gave up 3 bases, with 16 bases separating them. The CDR3 DNA reads TGTGCCAGCAGCCCCCAGGCCGGGGGCTACACCGGGGAGCTGTTTTTT. It specifies CASSPQAGGYTGELFF.

This chain connects TRBV5-1 to TRBJ1-6; D perhaps matches TRBD1 (5 bases). The germline V gene has CDR1 SGHRS and CDR2 YFSETQ. This CDR3 has 14 amino acids. Deletions cut 8 bases from V and 7 bases from J, with 16 bases between. CDR3 amino acids: CASTTGGVNSPLHF. The CDR3 DNA reads as TGCGCCAGTACAACGGGAGGGGTGAATTCACCCCTCCACTTT.

The genes are TRBV7-8 and TRBJ2-3; a possible D gene is TRBD2 (6 bases). Germline loops: CDR1 SGHVS, CDR2 FQNEAQ. V was clipped by 1 base and J by 1 base, with 9 bases between them. The CDR3 covers 15 residues. CDR3 in amino acids: CASSLGGEGTDTQYF. The CDR3 bases are TGTGCCAGCAGCTTAGGTGGGGAGGGCACAGATACGCAGTATTTT.

Remarks on this clone: Just one base apart from a much larger clone, this may be a read error. The V gene is TRBV2, the J gene TRBJ1-6; no definite D call. The V end lost 3 bases, the J end lost 6 bases, and 3 bases lay between the germline ends. Germline CDR1 and CDR2: SNHLY and FYNNEI. CDR3 length: 12 amino acids. CDR3: CASSDSNSPLHF. CDR3 nucleotide sequence: TGTGCCAGCAGTGATAGTAATTCACCCCTCCACTTT.